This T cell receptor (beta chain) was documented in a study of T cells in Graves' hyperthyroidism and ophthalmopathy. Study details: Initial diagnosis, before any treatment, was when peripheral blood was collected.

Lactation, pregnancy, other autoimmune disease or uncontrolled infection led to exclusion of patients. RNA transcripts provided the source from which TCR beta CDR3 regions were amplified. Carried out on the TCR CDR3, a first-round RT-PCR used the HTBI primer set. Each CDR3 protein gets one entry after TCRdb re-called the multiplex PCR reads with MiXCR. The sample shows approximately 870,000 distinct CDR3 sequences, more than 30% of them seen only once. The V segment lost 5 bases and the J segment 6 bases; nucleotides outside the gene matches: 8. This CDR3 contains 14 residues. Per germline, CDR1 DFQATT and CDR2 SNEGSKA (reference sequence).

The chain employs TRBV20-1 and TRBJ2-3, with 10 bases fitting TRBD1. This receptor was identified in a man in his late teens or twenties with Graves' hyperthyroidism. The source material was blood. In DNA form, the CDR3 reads TGCAGTGCTTCGGGGGACAGGGGACCCGATACGCAGTATTTT. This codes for CSASGDRGPDTQYF.